The present T cell receptor beta chain was sequenced within a study of blood T cells in healthy people across ages. Looking at the study overall: Researchers report that template switching captured about one barcoded beta molecule per two T cells.

This CDR3 is built from 17 residues. After removal of 0 bases from V and 2 bases from J, the junction contained 8 bases not matched to a gene. Germline V lookup: CDR1 DFQATT, CDR2 SNEGSKA (reference sequence). About 9.9 milliliters of peripheral blood were drawn from each donor. The second PCR ran roughly 6 to 11 cycles with a sample-barcoded 5' primer and J-beta primers. TCRdb recomputed calls from the 5' RACE reads with MiXCR, one row per CDR3 protein. Here the sample spans 600,000 to 900,000 distinct CDR3 sequences, roughly 25% being singletons. These data also featured in a second study, about T cells of mothers and their children. That study adds: Amplification in the second PCR used the M1S primer, which added sample barcodes and 2-4 random nucleotides.

This receptor was obtained from a boy between 5 and 17 years old in good health. The chain has TRBV20-1 and TRBJ2-5, with TRBD2 matching over 11 bases. Sequencing was done on a sample of blood. The CDR3 spells CSARDLLAGGKQETQYF. The CDR3 DNA sequence: TGCAGTGCTAGAGACCTCCTAGCGGGGGGTAAACAAGAGACCCAGTACTTC.